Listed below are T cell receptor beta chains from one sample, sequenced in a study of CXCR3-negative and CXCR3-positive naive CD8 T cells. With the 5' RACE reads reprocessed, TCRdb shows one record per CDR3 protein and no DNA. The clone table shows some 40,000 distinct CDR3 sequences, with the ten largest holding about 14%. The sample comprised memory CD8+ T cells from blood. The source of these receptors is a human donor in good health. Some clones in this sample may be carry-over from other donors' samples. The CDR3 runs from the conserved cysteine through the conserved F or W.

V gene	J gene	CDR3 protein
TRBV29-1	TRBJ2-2	CSVLAGDYGTGELFF
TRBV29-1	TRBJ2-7	CSVGQLEGEQYF
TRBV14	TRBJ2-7	CASAWSTGADYEQYF
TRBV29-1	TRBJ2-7	CSVEGGSGRGAYEQYF
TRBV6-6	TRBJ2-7	CASSYYAGAYEQYF
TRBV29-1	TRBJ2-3	CSVEDLGTQYF
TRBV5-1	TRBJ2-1	CASSYTGVEDNNEQFF
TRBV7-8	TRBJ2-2	CASSFTGELFF
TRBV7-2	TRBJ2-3	CASSLLGGAGGTDTQYF
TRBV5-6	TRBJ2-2	CASSVGTLAGYTPTGELFF
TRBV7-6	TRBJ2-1	CASSAGGFSYNEQFF
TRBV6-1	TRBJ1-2	CASRPNRKPSNYGYTF
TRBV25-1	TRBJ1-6	CASNGPGQGLRSPLHF
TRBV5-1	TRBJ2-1	CASSLGLYEQFF
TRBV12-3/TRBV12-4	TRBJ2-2	CASSPRFGELFF
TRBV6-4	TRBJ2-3	CASSEGPTTDTQYF
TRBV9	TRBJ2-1	CDSSGGVPEQFF
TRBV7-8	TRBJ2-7	CASSLGRSGAYYEQYF
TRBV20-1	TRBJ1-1	CSASNMGTEAFF
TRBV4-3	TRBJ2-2	CASSQDATANTGELFF
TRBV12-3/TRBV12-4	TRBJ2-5	CASSFRAGAQYF
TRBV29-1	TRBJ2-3	CSVEDPLPPRGGTDTQYF
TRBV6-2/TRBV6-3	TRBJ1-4	CATGGTEKLFF
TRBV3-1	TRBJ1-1	CASSQSARQKEAFF
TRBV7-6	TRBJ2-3	CASSLGVGVDTQHF
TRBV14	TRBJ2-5	CASSLTGPETQYF
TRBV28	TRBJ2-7	CASSLGGQGSYEQYF
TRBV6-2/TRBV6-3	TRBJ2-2	CASTPSGADTGELFF
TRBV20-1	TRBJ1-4	CSAPPGQGNEKLFF
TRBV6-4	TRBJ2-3	CATSTSGGTDTQYF
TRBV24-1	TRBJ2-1	CATSELAVNNEQFF
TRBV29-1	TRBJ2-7	CSVVSPSYEQYF
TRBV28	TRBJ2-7	CASSLEQGLSYEQYF
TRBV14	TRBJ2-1	CASSQVNPTGQFF
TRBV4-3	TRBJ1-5	CASSQEFQQAGQPQHF
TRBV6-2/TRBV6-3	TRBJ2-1	CASSYADEQFF
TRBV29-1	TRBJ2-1	CSGGGGPDMPRYNEQFF
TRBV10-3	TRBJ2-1	CAISDRTGAYNEQFF
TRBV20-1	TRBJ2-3	CSASGQGSTDTQYF
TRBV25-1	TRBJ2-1	CASSEVWNEQFF
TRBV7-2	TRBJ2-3	CASSSGIEDTQYF
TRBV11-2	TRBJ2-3	CASSLDPGTGRSDTQYF
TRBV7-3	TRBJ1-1	CASSSTFSSEAFF
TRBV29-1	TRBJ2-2	CSVYRGTGELFF
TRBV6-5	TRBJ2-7	CASGASYEQYF
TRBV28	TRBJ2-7	CASSSPPSSYHEQYF
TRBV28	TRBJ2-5	CASSLPLATAETQYF
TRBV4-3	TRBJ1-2	CASSQDRQGEYYGYTF
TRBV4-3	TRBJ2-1	CASSQERRGGLYEQFF
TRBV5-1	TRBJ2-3	CASSTGPVHTDTQYF
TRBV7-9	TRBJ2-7	CAILLQYEQYF
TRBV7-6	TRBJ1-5	CASSSGQGSNQPQHF
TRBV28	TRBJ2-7	CASSFVLSYEQYF
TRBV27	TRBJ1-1	CASSLNRGTEAFF
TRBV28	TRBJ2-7	CASTPAGVYEQYF
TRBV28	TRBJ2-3	CASNIQGTDTQYF
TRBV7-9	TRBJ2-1	CASSLGGRNNEQFF
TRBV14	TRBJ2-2	CASSRSGTGETGELFF
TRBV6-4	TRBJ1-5	CASSETGEHQPQHF